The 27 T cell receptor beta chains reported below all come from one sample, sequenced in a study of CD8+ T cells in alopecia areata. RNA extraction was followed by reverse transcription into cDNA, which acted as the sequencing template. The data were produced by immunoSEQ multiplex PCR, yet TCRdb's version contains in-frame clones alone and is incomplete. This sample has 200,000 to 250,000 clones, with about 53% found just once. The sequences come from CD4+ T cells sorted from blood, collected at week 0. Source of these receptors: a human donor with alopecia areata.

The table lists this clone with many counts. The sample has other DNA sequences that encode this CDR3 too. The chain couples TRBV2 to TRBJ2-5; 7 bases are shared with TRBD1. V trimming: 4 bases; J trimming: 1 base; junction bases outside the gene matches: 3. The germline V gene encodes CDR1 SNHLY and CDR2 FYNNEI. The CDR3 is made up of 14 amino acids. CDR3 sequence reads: CASSVSGGQETQYF. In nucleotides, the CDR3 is TGTGCCAGCAGTGTATCAGGGGGCCAAGAGACCCAGTACTTC.

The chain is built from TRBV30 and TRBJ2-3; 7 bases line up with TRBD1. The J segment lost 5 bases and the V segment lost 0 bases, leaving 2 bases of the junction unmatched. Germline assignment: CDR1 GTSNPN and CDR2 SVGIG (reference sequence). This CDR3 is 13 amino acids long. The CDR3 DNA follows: TGTGCCTGGAGTGTGACAGGGATAGATACGCAGTATTTT. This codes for CAWSVTGIDTQYF.

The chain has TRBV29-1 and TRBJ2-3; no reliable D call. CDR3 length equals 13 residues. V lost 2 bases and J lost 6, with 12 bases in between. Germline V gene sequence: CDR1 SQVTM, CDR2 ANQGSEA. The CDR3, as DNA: TGCAGCGTTGAATCCCCCCCGGCCGATACGCAGTATTTT. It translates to CSVESPPADTQYF.

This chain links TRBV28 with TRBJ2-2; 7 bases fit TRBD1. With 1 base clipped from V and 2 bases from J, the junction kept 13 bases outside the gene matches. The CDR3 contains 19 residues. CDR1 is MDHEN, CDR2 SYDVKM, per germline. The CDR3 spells CASSLFRAFRDSNTGELFF. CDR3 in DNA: TGTGCCAGCAGTTTATTCCGCGCCTTCCGGGACAGCAACACCGGGGAGCTGTTTTTT.

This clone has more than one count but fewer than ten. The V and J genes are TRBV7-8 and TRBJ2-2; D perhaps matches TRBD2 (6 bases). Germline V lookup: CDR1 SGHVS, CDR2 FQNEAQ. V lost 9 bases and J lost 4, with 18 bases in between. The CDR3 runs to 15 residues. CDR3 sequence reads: CASAQASARTGELFF. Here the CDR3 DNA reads TGTGCCAGTGCTCAGGCTAGCGCCCGCACCGGGGAGCTGTTTTTT. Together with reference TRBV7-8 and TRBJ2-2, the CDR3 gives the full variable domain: GAGVSQSPRYKVAKRGQDVALRCDPISGHVSLFWYQQALGQGPEFLTYFQNEAQLDKSGLPSDRFFAERPEGSVSTLKIQRTQQEDSAVYLCASAQASARTGELFFGEGSRLTVL.

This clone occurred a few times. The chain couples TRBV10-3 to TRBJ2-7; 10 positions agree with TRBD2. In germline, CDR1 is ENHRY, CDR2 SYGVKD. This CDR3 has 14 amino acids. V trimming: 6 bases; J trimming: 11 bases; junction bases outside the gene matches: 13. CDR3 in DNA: TGTGCCATCAGCGAGGGGTCTAGCGGGGGCCGGGAGTACTTC. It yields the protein CAISEGSSGGREYF.

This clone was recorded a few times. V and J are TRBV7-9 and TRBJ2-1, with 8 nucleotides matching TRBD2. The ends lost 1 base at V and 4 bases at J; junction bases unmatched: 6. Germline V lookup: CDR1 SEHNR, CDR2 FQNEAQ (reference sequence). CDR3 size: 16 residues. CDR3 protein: CASSLEALAGYNEQFF. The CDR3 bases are TGTGCCAGCAGCTTAGAGGCGTTAGCGGGGTACAATGAGCAGTTCTTC. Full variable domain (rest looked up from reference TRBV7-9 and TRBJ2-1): DTGVSQNPRHKITKRGQNVTFRCDPISEHNRLYWYRQTLGQGPEFLTYFQNEAQLEKSRLLSDRFSAERPKGSFSTLEIQRTEQGDSAMYLCASSLEALAGYNEQFFGPGTRLTVL.

CDR3 region: CAWSAPRDVNEKLFF. CDR3 DNA: TGTGCCTGGAGCGCGCCCAGGGACGTTAATGAAAAACTGTTTTTT. The V gene is TRBV30, the J gene TRBJ1-4; a weak D match, TRBD1 (5 bases). The CDR3 extends over 15 amino acids. Trimming took off 3 bases at V and 4 bases at J, with 15 bases between the two ends. Looked up from germline, CDR1 is GTSNPN and CDR2 is SVGIG (reference sequence).

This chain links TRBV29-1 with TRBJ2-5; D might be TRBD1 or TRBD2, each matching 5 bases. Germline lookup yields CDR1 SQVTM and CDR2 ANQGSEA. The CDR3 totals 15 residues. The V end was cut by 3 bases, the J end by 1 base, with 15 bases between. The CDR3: CSVETQETTQETQYF. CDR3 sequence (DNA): TGCAGCGTTGAGACACAGGAGACTACCCAAGAGACCCAGTACTTC.

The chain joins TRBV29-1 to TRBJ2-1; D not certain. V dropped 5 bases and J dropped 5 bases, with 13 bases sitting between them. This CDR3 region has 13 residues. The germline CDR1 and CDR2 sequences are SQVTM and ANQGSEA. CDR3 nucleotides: TGCAGCGTTAAAGGACGTCTTAACAATGAGCAGTTCTTC. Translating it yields CSVKGRLNNEQFF.

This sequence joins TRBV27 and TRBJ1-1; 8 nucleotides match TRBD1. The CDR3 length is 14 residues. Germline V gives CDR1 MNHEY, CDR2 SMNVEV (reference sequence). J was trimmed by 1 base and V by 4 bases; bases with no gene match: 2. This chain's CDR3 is CASSWDRRNTEAFF. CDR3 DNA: TGTGCCAGCAGTTGGGACAGGAGGAACACTGAAGCTTTCTTT.

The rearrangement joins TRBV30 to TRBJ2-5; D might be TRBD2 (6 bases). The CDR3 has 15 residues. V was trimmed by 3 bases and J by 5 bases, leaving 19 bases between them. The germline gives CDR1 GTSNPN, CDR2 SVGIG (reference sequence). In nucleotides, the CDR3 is TGTGCCTGGAGAGAATCGACTAGTTTCACCGAGACCCAGTACTTC. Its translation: CAWRESTSFTETQYF.

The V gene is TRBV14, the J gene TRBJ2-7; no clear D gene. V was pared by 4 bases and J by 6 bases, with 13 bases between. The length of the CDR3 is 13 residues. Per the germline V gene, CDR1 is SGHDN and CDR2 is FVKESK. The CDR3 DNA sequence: TGTGCCAGCAGCCCTTCCGGTTGGAGCGAGCAGTACTTC. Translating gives CASSPSGWSEQYF.

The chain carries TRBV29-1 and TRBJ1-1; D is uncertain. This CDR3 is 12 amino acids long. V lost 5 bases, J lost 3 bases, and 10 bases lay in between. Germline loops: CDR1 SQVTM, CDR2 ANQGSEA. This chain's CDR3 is CSVSDGYTEAFF. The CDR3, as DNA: TGCAGCGTTTCAGACGGCTACACTGAAGCTTTCTTT.

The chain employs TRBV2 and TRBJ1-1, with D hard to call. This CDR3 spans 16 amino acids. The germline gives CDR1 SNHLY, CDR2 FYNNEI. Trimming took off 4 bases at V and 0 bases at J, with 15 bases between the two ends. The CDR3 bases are TGTGCCAGCAGTGCCAAGGTAGTTCTCCTGAACACTGAAGCTTTCTTT. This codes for CASSAKVVLLNTEAFF.

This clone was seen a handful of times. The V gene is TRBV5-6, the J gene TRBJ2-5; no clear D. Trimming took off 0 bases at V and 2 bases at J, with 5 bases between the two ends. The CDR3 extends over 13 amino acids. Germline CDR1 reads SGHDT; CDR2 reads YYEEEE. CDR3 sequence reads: CASSLEFQETQYF. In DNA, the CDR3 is TGTGCCAGCAGCTTGGAGTTTCAAGAGACCCAGTACTTC.

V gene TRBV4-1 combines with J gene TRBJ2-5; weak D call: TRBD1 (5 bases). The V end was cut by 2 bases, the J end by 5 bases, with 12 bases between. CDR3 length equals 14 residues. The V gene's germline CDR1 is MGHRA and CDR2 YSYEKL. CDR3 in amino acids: CASSQIRGQETQYF. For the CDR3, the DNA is TGCGCCAGCAGCCAAATTAGGGGCCAGGAGACCCAGTACTTC.

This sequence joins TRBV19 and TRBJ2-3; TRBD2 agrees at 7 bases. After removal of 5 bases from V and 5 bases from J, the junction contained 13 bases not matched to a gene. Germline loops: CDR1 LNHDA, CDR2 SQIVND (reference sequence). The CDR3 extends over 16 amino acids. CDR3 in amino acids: CASSLWREPRVDTQYF. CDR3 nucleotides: TGTGCCAGTAGTTTGTGGCGGGAGCCTCGAGTAGATACGCAGTATTTT.

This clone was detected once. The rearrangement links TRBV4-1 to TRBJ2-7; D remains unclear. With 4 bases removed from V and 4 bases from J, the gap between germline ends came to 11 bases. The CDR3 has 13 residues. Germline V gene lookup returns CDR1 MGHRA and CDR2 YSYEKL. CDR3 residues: CASSLSDTYEQYF. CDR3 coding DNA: TGCGCCAGCAGCCTTTCAGACACTTACGAGCAGTACTTC.

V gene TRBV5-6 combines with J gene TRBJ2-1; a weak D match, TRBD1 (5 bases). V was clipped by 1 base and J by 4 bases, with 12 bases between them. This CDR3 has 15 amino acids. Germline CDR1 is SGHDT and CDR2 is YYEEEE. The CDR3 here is CASSLSGALYNEQFF. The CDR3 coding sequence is TGTGCCAGCAGCTTGTCTGGGGCTTTGTACAATGAGCAGTTCTTC.

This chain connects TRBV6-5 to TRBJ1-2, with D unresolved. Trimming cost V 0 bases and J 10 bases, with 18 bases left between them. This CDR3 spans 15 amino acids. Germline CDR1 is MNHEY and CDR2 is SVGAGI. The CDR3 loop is CASSYSIRLPLDYTF. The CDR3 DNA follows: TGTGCCAGCAGTTACTCGATTAGGCTCCCCTTGGACTACACCTTC.

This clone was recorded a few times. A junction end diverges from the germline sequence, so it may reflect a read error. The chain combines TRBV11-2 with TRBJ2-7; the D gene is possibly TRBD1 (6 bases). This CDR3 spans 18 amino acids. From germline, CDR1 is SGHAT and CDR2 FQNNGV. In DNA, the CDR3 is TGTGCCAGCAGATTAGCCGGGACAAGGTCGCGGAGCTCCTACGAGCAGTACTTC. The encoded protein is CASRLAGTRSRSSYEQYF.

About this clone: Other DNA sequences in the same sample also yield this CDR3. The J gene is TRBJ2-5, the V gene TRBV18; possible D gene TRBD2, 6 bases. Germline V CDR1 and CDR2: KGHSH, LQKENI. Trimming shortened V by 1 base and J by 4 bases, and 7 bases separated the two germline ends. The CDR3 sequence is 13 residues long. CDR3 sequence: CASSPQGGETQYF. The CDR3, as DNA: TGTGCCAGCTCACCACAGGGAGGAGAGACCCAGTACTTC.

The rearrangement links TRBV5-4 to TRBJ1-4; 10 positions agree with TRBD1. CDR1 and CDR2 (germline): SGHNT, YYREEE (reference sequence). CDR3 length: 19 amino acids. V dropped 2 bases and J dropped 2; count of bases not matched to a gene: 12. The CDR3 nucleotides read TGTGCCAGCAGCTTCGGGACAGGGGCCGTCAGGGCGACTAATGAAAAACTGTTTTTT. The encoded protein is CASSFGTGAVRATNEKLFF. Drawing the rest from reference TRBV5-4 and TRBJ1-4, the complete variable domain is ETGVTQSPTHLIKTRGQQVTLRCSSQSGHNTVSWYQQALGQGPQFIFQYYREEENGRGNFPPRFSGLQFPNYSSELNVNALELDDSALYLCASSFGTGAVRATNEKLFFGSGTQLSVL.

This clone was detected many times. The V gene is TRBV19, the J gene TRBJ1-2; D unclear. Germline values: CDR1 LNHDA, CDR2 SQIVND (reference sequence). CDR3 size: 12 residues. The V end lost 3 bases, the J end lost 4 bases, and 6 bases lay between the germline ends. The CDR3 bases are TGTGCCAGTAGTATGCCCGGCTATGGCTACACCTTC. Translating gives CASSMPGYGYTF.

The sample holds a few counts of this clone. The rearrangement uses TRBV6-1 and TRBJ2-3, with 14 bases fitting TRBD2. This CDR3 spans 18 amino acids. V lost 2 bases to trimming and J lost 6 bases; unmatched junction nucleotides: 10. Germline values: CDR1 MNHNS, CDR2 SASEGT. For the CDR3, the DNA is TGTGCCAGCAGTGAAAGAGGACTAGCGGGGGGTTGGGCGGATACGCAGTATTTT. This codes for CASSERGLAGGWADTQYF.

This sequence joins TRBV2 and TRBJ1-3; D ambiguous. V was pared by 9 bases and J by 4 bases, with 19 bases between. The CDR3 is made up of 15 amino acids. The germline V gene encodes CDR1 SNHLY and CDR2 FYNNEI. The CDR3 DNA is TGTGCCAGTAGTCGAGAGGGCGCGCCCGGAAACACCATATATTTT. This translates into CASSREGAPGNTIYF.